This T cell receptor beta chain was identified in a study of T-cell reconstitution after alpha-beta-depleted transplantation in children (dated by TCRdb to about 2016). With regard to the full study: Using TCR repertoire profiling, the study followed T-cell immune reconstitution in a quantitative way in children after TCRalphabeta/CD19-depleted allogeneic hematopoietic cell transplantation.

What the work shows at the level of the full study, not this receptor alone: Over the following months the frequencies of hyperexpanded clones went down, and after one year T-cell counts and TCRbeta diversity were mostly credited to newly produced T cells. In some patients, the high TCRbeta diversity seen at day 60 was put down to recipient T cells and intrathymic progenitors that had survived conditioning. Apparently early alphabetaT-cell count recovery about two months after transplant reportedly relied on only several hundred rapidly expanded clones derived from non-depleted graft cells.

Relative to germline, V is 5 bases shorter and J is 0 bases shorter, with 16 bases between their ends. The germline V gene gives CDR1 as LGHNA and CDR2 as YSLEER. The CDR3, from cysteine to phenylalanine, totals 17 residues. Solely the CDR3 DNA is kept, with 51 bases framed from the first base. The treatment or condition label corresponds to: allogeneic hematopoietic cell transplantation with graft depleted of TCRalphabeta T cells and CD19 B cells. Transplant recipients were children who received TCRalphabeta/CD19-depleted allogeneic hematopoietic cell grafts. Remarks on this clonotype: The clone's antigen remains unknown. Base qualities are not at hand, and no much larger clone is one base apart.

The library was generated by PCR. These reads were obtained on an Illumina HiSeq 2500. TCR library preparation used molecular barcoding, with unique molecular identifiers applied to normalize quantification of the TCRbeta repertoire. The public sequencing data were trimmed at Q25 with fastp and processed into clonotypes with MiXCR by TCRdb, which kept only in-frame beta chains. Under each unique CDR3 protein, matching rows form one entry showing the most common genes and DNA. Across this sample there are 500,000 to 750,000 distinct CDR3 sequences, with under 15% seen only once. Around 2.2% of the sample lies in the top ten.

This receptor was taken from a male patient younger than 18 who had a stem cell transplant for acute myeloid leukemia, so the T cells may come from the graft donor. Sample: PBMCs, mostly from graft donor cells, taken 360 days after TCRalphabeta/CD19-depleted stem cell transplant. Recombination joined TRBV4-3 with TRBJ2-2, and possibly TRBD1, on 6 matching bases. The base sequence is TGCGCCAGCAGCTGGACAGCTCTAGCCTCGAACACCGGGGAGCTGTTTTTT. It translates to CASSWTALASNTGELFF.